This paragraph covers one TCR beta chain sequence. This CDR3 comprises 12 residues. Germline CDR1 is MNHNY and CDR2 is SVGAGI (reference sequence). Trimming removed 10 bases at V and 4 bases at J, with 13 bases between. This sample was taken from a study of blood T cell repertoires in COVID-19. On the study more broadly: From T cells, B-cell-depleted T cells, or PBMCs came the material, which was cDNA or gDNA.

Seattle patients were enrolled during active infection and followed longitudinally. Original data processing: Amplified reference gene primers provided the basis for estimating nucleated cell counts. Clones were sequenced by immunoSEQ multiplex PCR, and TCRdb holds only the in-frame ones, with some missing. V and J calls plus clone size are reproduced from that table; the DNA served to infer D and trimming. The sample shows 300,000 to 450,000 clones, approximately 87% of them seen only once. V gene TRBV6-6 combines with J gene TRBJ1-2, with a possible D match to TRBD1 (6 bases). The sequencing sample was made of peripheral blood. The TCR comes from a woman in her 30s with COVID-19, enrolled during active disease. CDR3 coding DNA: TGTGCCACCTCCCAACAGGGCTATGGCTACACCTTC. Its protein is CATSQQGYGYTF.